This TCR beta chain stems from a study of T cell responses to AZD1222 COVID-19 vaccine. General study points: The donors showed a predominance of white British ancestry and of females, with possible underestimation of clonal diversity.

V shed 4 bases and J shed 3 bases, with 15 bases lying between them. CDR1 and CDR2 (germline): ENHRY, SYGVKD. CDR3 size: 16 residues. Generated by immunoSEQ multiplex PCR, the TCRdb table keeps only in-frame clones and is missing some. The sample holds about 140,000 clones, roughly 91% seen once. As regards this clone: The target antigen is unknown.

Sequencing was performed on peripheral blood, taken 28 days after the second AZD1222 dose. The sequence came from an adult who received the AZD1222 COVID-19 vaccine. V gene TRBV10-3 combines with J gene TRBJ1-4, with D maybe TRBD1 (6 bases). CDR3 nucleotides: TGTGCCATCAGTGCGGTTGCGGGGGCGGCTAATGAAAAACTGTTTTTT. Translating it yields CAISAVAGAANEKLFF.